Listed below are T cell receptor beta chains from one sample, sequenced in a study of cytomegalovirus exposure and HLA in healthy donors. Libraries were prepared by immunoSEQ multiplex PCR; TCRdb keeps only in-frame clonotypes and omits some of them. The table shows around 110,000 clones, with about four fifths occurring only once. Sequenced sample: PBMCs. Receptor source: a man aged 25 to 40 in good health and CMV-seropositive. CDR3s leave out the opening cysteine and the closing phenylalanine or tryptophan. Fields, in order: J gene, V gene, CDR3 protein.

TRBJ2-7	TRBV5-4	ASSLMGARSYEQY
TRBJ2-2	TRBV4-1	ASSQDMGGGNTGELF
TRBJ1-2	TRBV28	ASSLLREGDNYGYT
TRBJ1-1	TRBV19	ASSYPGQGAF
TRBJ2-3	TRBV5-1	ASSLAVQDTDTQY
TRBJ1-5	TRBV5-5	ASSLGTLYQPQH
TRBJ1-2	TRBV27	ASSGDRGLGNYGYT
TRBJ2-3	TRBV19	ASSTQGAIDTQY
TRBJ2-2	TRBV6-6	ASSYSKRGRGGELF
TRBJ2-1	TRBV5-6	ASSRPGVNEQF
TRBJ2-2	TRBV30	AQDRGAGVTGELF
TRBJ1-5	TRBV6-1	ASSEEFGGYSNQPQH
TRBJ2-2	TRBV6-5	ASSGSFGGTGELF
TRBJ2-5	TRBV7-3	ASSLIVQETQY
TRBJ2-1	TRBV7-2	ASSFNRANEQF
TRBJ1-1	TRBV6-5	ASSRQGNVNTEAF
TRBJ2-3	TRBV9	ASSPLSGRAGFDTQY
TRBJ2-1	TRBV9	ASSGIDRGSYNEQF
TRBJ1-1	TRBV11-2	ASSLDPGGTEAF
TRBJ2-1	TRBV19	ASSNFPREQF
TRBJ2-3	TRBV6-5	ASRPSGTDTQY
TRBJ1-2	TRBV5-6	ASSFARGYT
TRBJ1-2	TRBV6-1	ASSGDFHGYT
TRBJ2-3	TRBV9	ASSVLAGPTDTQY
TRBJ1-1	TRBV15	ATSRDTGNTEAF
TRBJ1-1	TRBV29-1	SVSNRGGTEAF
TRBJ1-5	TRBV6-1	ASSEGQEYQPQH
TRBJ1-4	TRBV7-8	ASSPQDRGLNEKLF
TRBJ1-1	TRBV5-6	ASSFRGNTEAF
TRBJ1-1	TRBV28	ASSSPGTAHEAF
TRBJ1-4	TRBV7-8	ASSLGPGGTEKLF
TRBJ1-2	TRBV5-6	ASSSSGTGDYGYT
TRBJ1-2	TRBV28	ASSFPATGRGNYGYT
TRBJ2-3	TRBV6-5	ASRAADTQY
TRBJ2-3	TRBV5-1	ASSWLPGPDTQY
TRBJ1-3	TRBV5-1	ASSLDTQGNTIY
TRBJ1-1	TRBV19	ASSIETRTEAF
TRBJ1-2	TRBV28	ASSLSDSPRNYGYT
TRBJ2-5	TRBV6-6	ASSHRGANQETQY
TRBJ2-2	TRBV27	ASRLGQGVGELF
TRBJ1-4	TRBV27	ASSFLRGVNEKLF
TRBJ1-6	TRBV4-2	ASSQEPRSAYNSPLH
TRBJ2-7	TRBV9	ASSLGQGSSYEQY
TRBJ1-5	TRBV5-1	ASSSGQGQPQH
TRBJ2-5	TRBV6-1	ASSEGSPRETQY
TRBJ1-1	TRBV6-5	ASIQPGAAEAF
TRBJ2-5	TRBV5-6	ASRISGTGPETQY
TRBJ1-4	TRBV2	ASMGGVLEKLF
TRBJ1-1	TRBV19	ASSLQQVNTEAF
TRBJ2-3	TRBV6-1	ASRLADNPDTQY
TRBJ1-1	TRBV28	ASRPQTGNTEAF
TRBJ2-1	TRBV11-2	ASSLEGGNEQF
TRBJ1-2	TRBV5-1	ASSLQGPVYGYT
TRBJ1-1	TRBV28	ASSLTLAASRNTEAF
TRBJ2-5	TRBV5-1	ASSLGDRWQTQY